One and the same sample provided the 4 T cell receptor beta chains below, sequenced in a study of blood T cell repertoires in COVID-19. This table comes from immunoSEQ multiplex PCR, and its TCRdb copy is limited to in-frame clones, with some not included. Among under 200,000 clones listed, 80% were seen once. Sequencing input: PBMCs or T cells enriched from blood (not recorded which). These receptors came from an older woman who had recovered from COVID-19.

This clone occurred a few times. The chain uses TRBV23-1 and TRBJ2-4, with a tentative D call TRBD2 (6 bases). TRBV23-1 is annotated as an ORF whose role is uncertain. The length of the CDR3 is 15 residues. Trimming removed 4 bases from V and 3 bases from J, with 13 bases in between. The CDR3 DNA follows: TGCGCCAGCAGTCTGTCCGCCGGGGGCAAAAACATTCAGTACTTC. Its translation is CASSLSAGGKNIQYF.

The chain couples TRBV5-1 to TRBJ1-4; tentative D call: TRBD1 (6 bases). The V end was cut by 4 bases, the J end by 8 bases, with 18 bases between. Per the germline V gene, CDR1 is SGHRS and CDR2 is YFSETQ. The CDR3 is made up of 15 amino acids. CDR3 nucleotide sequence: TGCGCCAGCAGCCGGGGAACAGGGCCCAGGGAAAAACTGTTTTTT. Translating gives CASSRGTGPREKLFF.

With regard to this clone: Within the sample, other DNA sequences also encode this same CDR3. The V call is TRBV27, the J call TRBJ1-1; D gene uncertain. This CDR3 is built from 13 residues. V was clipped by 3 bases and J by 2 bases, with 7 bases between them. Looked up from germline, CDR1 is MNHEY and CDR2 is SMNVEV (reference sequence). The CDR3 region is CASSFGGNTEAFF. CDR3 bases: TGTGCCAGCAGTTTTGGCGGAAACACTGAAGCTTTCTTT.

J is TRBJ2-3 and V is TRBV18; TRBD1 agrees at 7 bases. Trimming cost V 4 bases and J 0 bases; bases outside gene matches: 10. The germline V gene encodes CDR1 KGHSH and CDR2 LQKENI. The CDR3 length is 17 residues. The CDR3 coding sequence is TGTGCCAGCTCACTAACCCTACAGGGGAAAAGCACAGATACGCAGTATTTT. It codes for CASSLTLQGKSTDTQYF.